This TCR beta chain derives from a study of early T cells in non-severe SARS-CoV-2 infection. MiXCR was run by TCRdb on the 5' RACE reads, yielding one entry per CDR3 protein. The data contain tens of thousands of distinct CDR3 sequences, less than 5% of them singletons. This clonotype was observed a handful of times. Trimming took 0 bases from V and 2 from J; bases not matched to a gene: 1. The CDR3 contains 16 residues. The germline gives CDR1 PRHDT, CDR2 FYEKMQ (reference sequence). This clonotype originated in an adult who was a healthcare worker with PCR-confirmed SARS-CoV-2 infection or an uninfected control (not recorded which). The sequencing sample was made of whole blood. The chain joins TRBV13 to TRBJ2-1, with 10 bases that match TRBD2. DNA of the CDR3: TGTGCCAGCAGCTTAGGACTAGCGGGACCCTACAATGAGCAGTTCTTC. Its translation is CASSLGLAGPYNEQFF.